The entry that follows covers one TCR beta chain sequence. As yet, its antigen is unknown. Unexposed donor CD4+ T cells date from about 2011-2018, before the COVID-19 pandemic. CD4+ T cells were isolated from the cells after around eleven days of culture. As cell numbers allowed, unexposed-donor CD4+ T cells faced SARS-CoV-2 S/N and four cold-coronavirus spikes. The entry originates in a study of CD4 T cells in relation to SARS-CoV-2 and coronaviruses. Study as a whole: PBMCs were cultured with antigen for 10 days before TCR beta sequencing.

Study-level results: Crossreactive clones expanded significantly less to SARS-CoV-2 than monoreactive clones. The cross-reactivity analysis covered only spike protein, not other viral proteins.

The V gene's germline CDR1 is SGHRS and CDR2 YFSETQ. This CDR3 contains 15 residues. V shed 6 bases and J 3 bases; nucleotides not matched to a gene: 8. Profiled with immunoSEQ multiplex PCR; TCRdb holds only in-frame clones, not every one. Among 18,000 or so clones listed, 70% to 85% were seen once. This chain uses TRBV5-1 with TRBJ2-5, with TRBD2 matching 10 bases. The receptor comes from a human donor in good health. Sequencing was carried out using CD4+ T cells from PBMCs, cultured in vitro. CDR3 protein: CASKIGGLAKETQYF. CDR3 bases: TGCGCCAGCAAAATCGGGGGACTAGCGAAAGAGACCCAGTACTTC.